This T cell receptor beta chain was profiled in a study of regulatory T cells in long-lasting Graves disease. General observations from the study: The persistent group shared 2,500 to 3,000 public clonotypes, more than the approximately 1,000 shared by new patients.

CDR3 length equals 16 residues. Trimming removed 2 bases from V and 2 bases from J, with 19 bases in between. Germline CDR1 and CDR2: GTSNPN and SVGIG (reference sequence). The time point is: newly diagnosed GD, antithyroid drugs for less than 3 months. The authors made the TCR library using RNA they extracted from PBMCs. This clonotype was found many times. Its specificity is not known. Arm-PCR with iRepertoire HTBI primers amplified the CDR3 regions for these TCR beta libraries. Via MiXCR, TCRdb re-called the multiplex PCR reads, giving one row per CDR3 protein. The table lists 360,000 or so distinct CDR3 sequences, roughly 17% of them singletons. The sample also formed part of further work on T cells in Graves' hyperthyroidism and ophthalmopathy.

Sample: peripheral blood mononuclear cells (PBMCs), taken at new diagnosis, from a patient treated with antithyroid drugs. The receptor was isolated from a middle-aged man with Graves disease. The J gene is TRBJ2-7, the V gene TRBV30; TRBD1 is a possible D gene (5 bases). DNA of the CDR3: TGTGCCTGGAGTCGCCCCCAATGGCAGGGCGCCTACGAGCAGTACTTC. It is translated as CAWSRPQWQGAYEQYF.